The 9 T cell receptor beta chains below were found in one sample sequenced in a study of blood T cell repertoires in COVID-19. Sequencing was performed with immunoSEQ multiplex PCR; in TCRdb, only in-frame clones are kept and a portion is missing. There are about 140,000 clones in the sample; 86% occur only once, and almost 8.5% lies in the top ten. The sample consisted of peripheral blood. These receptors all come from a woman in her fifties or sixties with acute or convalescent COVID-19.

The chain recombines TRBV6-5 with TRBJ2-5; a possible D gene is TRBD2 (5 bases). The CDR3 contains 14 residues. With 8 bases removed from V and 2 bases from J, the gap between germline ends came to 15 bases. Germline V gene lookup returns CDR1 MNHEY and CDR2 SVGAGI. The CDR3 sequence: CASSLKRLQETQYF. CDR3 DNA sequence: TGTGCCAGCTCCCTTAAGCGGTTACAAGAGACCCAGTACTTC.

This clone has just one count. The J gene is TRBJ2-3, the V gene TRBV10-1; 9 bases are shared with TRBD2. Germline-derived CDR1 and CDR2 are WNHNN and SYGVQD (reference sequence). The V and J ends lost 4 bases and 4 bases, in that order; junction bases with no gene match: 3. The CDR3 extends over 14 amino acids. The CDR3 here is CASSGLAESDTQYF. The CDR3 DNA follows: TGCGCCAGCAGTGGACTAGCGGAGTCAGATACGCAGTATTTT.

This clone occurred a few times. The chain combines TRBV7-9 with TRBJ1-6; TRBD1 matches at 10 bases. The CDR3 runs 16 residues. Germline V lookup: CDR1 SEHNR, CDR2 FQNEAQ (reference sequence). The junction had 8 bases not matched to a gene; V was cut back by 5 bases and J by 7 bases. CDR3 sequence (DNA): TGTGCCAGCAGCAGCACGGGACAGGGGTTCAATTCACCCCTCCACTTT. It translates to CASSSTGQGFNSPLHF.

The chain combines TRBV5-4 with TRBJ2-1; 8 bases are a match to TRBD2. Looked up from germline, CDR1 is SGHNT and CDR2 is YYREEE (reference sequence). The junction had 9 bases not matched to a gene; V was cut back by 4 bases and J by 9 bases. This CDR3 contains 14 residues. The CDR3 loop is CASSLQAGVGEQFF. The DNA for the CDR3 is TGTGCCAGCAGCCTCCAAGCGGGGGTTGGTGAGCAGTTCTTC.

The chain employs TRBV5-1 and TRBJ2-3, with TRBD1 matching over 10 bases. V trimming: 3 bases; J trimming: 2 bases; junction bases outside the gene matches: 3. CDR3 length equals 15 residues. Germline lookup yields CDR1 SGHRS and CDR2 YFSETQ. This chain's CDR3 is CASSSGTGVTDTQYF. The DNA for the CDR3 is TGCGCCAGCAGCTCCGGGACAGGGGTCACAGATACGCAGTATTTT.

This clone showed up just once. The rearrangement uses TRBV30 and TRBJ2-3; 8 positions agree with TRBD1. The CDR3 extends over 14 amino acids. The germline gives CDR1 GTSNPN, CDR2 SVGIG (reference sequence). Trimming removed 3 bases from V and 1 base from J; junction bases left unmatched: 3. The CDR3 DNA follows: TGTGCCTGGAGAAACAGGGGGGGCACAGATACGCAGTATTTT. It is translated as CAWRNRGGTDTQYF.

A single count supports this clone. This sequence joins TRBV6-1 and TRBJ2-2; 12 nucleotides align to TRBD2. The V and J ends lost 4 bases and 2 bases, in that order; junction bases with no gene match: 5. The CDR3 spans 17 residues. Germline CDR1 is MNHNS and CDR2 is SASEGT. The CDR3 DNA reads TGTGCCAGCAGTGCGACTAGCGGGGGCCCAAACACCGGGGAGCTGTTTTTT. It encodes CASSATSGGPNTGELFF.

This clone was observed a few times. The chain employs TRBV6-2 or TRBV6-3 and TRBJ1-2; 7 nucleotides align to TRBD1. This CDR3 has 12 amino acids. Germline CDR1 reads MNHEY; CDR2 reads SVGEGT. The J segment lost 3 bases and the V segment lost 6 bases, leaving 1 base of the junction unmatched. The CDR3 DNA is TGTGCCAGCAGCGGGACAGACTATGGCTACACCTTC. Its protein is CASSGTDYGYTF.

The V gene is TRBV4-2, the J gene TRBJ2-7; D perhaps matches TRBD1 (5 bases). Germline CDR1 is LGHNA and CDR2 is YNFKEQ. V gave up 4 bases and J gave up 0 bases, with 19 bases separating them. The CDR3 spans 17 residues. The CDR3 coding sequence is TGTGCCAGCAGCCTCTACCCGACAGTTTTCTCCTCCTACGAGCAGTACTTC. As protein: CASSLYPTVFSSYEQYF.